The sequence of this TCR beta chain was determined in a study of shared clonotypes between healthy human individuals (dated by TCRdb to about 2020). Some background on the complete study: A couple of women and three men aged 18 to 49 years were included in the cohort. The study deeply sequenced blood TCR repertoires of several healthy adults to estimate repertoire size and the extent of clonotype sharing between individuals. To increase sequencing depth and limit assay-specific biases, different laboratories used diverse techniques to prepare libraries and sequence TCR repertoires. For each donor, CD4 naive and CD4 memory were each run on three plates, CD8 naive on two plates, and CD8 memory on one plate. Each donor's leukapheresis produced roughly between roughly 0.85 and 9.5 billion PBMCs.

Results and caveats for the whole study, not just this receptor: Sampling was limited to blood, and TCR repertoires in tissue likely differ from TCR repertoires in blood. Sharing across a handful of donors was observed for about 5% of naive CD4, around 3.5% of naive CD8, about 2.3% of memory CD4, and over 0.3% of memory CD8 clonotypes. Even with the large sequencing depth, rarefaction of the sorted-subset datasets indicated that sequencing was incomplete. Higher generation probabilities were observed for clonotypes shared by all four sorted-subset donors than for non-shared clonotypes. Based on pairwise subsampling, the degree of clonotype sharing among donors was expected to be affected by sequencing depth. The small number of donors limited the genetic and exposure-history diversity represented. Larger estimated clonotype richness was generally found for naive subsets than for memory subsets.

Cut back by 10 bases and 0 bases, the V and J ends lie 19 bases apart. The germline V gene provides CDR1 SGHTS and CDR2 YDEGEE. The CDR3, cysteine through phenylalanine, is 16 amino acids long. The sequence is cut down to CDR3 DNA, 48 bases in frame from base 1. About this clone itself: Its antigen target is currently unknown. Per-base qualities were not stored, and no clone one base away is much larger.

For the CD8 naive samples, CD45RO-negative cells were positively selected for CCR7, yielding a CD45RA+CCR7+ population from which TemRA cells were excluded. Healthy HIV-negative adults with no recently reported acute infections or vaccinations were included as donors. Every donor was a Caucasian adult living in Nashville, Tennessee, USA. Blood was collected by leukapheresis, and PBMCs were isolated by Ficoll-Histopaque density gradient centrifugation and then cryopreserved in liquid nitrogen vapor phase. Analytical flow cytometry was used to check the purity and quantity of each magnetically sorted T cell population. Each sorted fraction had its genomic DNA isolated and then quantified by UV absorbance on a Nanodrop 2000c. Using the deep immunoSEQ assay, TCR CDR3 regions were amplified from genomic DNA by multiplex PCR. Extracted genomic DNA from each cell subset was distributed evenly across all wells of several immunoSEQ 96-well plates, and each plate was treated as a replicate. Each replicate PCR for sorted subsets received around 200 ng genomic DNA, equal to tens of thousands of T cell genomes. Purified libraries were quantified with a Qubit 3.0 fluorometer, sized on a Bioanalyzer 2100, and re-quantified with the KAPA Library Quantification kit. A separate single-read 150-cycle Illumina NextSeq 550 flow cell was used to sequence each immunoSEQ 96-well plate. Per the authors' processing: The immunoSEQ output contained only junctional sequences without quality scores, so filtering could not match that applied to full-length reads. To assign V/J genes and CDR3, sequences were annotated using PyIR, a Python wrapper for IgBLAST v1.9, with IMGT germline references. Reads with weak V/J assignments (E-value above 1e-6), missing CDR3, stop codons, out-of-frame junctions, or ambiguous translated residues were removed. V3J clonotypes were defined as sequences sharing an identical inferred V gene, J gene, and CDR3 amino acid sequence. To compute the percentage overlap between repertoires, the number of shared unique clonotypes was divided by the size of the smaller repertoire. Three approaches were used to assess repertoire richness: RTK rarefaction, the Chao1 estimator, and Recon v2.1 estimates of unobserved clonotypes. Generation probabilities were computed with OLGA for all TCRbeta clonotypes obtained by the gDNA method from a handful of donors. This is the immuneACCESS table as TCRdb keeps it, with only in-frame sequences that have V and J called. A part of the clones is gone; compared with another copy, unresolved V genes explain less than half, and the rest is unexplained. V, J and clone size reflect that table, while D and trimming were determined from the DNA. The sample table contains approximately 720,000 clones; only one count was recorded for 92% of them. The top ten clonotypes cover roughly 24% of the sample.

Source material: naive CD8+ T cells sorted from blood. Taken with the paper, the label for cell subset or site translates to: CD45RA+CCR7+. This sequence originates from a man aged 25 to 45 in good health. The rearranged chain carries TRBV5-8 and TRBJ1-4, and perhaps TRBD1 as D gene, on 6 matching bases. The CDR3 amino acid sequence is: CAGAPRRTATNEKLFF. The sequence in DNA is TGTGCCGGAGCACCAAGGAGGACAGCAACTAATGAAAAACTGTTTTTT.